The 27 T cell receptor beta chains listed next were all sequenced from one sample in a study of T cell repertoires in cytomegalovirus infection. Their antigen targets remain unknown. Via MiXCR, TCRdb re-called the reads, giving one row per CDR3 protein. Of more than 45,000 distinct CDR3 sequences listed, 33% are singletons. The specimen sequenced was PBMCs, sequenced either directly or after in vitro stimulation (not recorded which). The receptors originated from a human donor in good health (CMV status not recorded). Some clones in this sample may be carry-over from other donors' samples.

This chain links TRBV5-8 with TRBJ1-1; no definite D call. Trimming removed 7 bases at V and 6 bases at J, with 16 bases between. The length of the CDR3 is 13 residues. Germline V lookup: CDR1 SGHTS, CDR2 YDEGEE. CDR3 DNA: TGTGCCAGCGGTACAGATTTCTTGCCTGAAGCTTTCTTT. Translated, it gives CASGTDFLPEAFF.

This rearrangement joins TRBV2 to TRBJ2-3; a possible D gene is TRBD2 (5 bases). Trimming removed 5 bases from V and 5 bases from J, with 11 bases in between. CDR1 is SNHLY, CDR2 FYNNEI, per germline. The CDR3 loop spans 13 amino acids. DNA for the CDR3: TGTGCCAGCAGTCGGGCCCGGGGAGATACGCAGTATTTT. Translated: CASSRARGDTQYF.

This clonotype has at least ten counts. The chain combines TRBV4-1 with TRBJ1-5, with D maybe TRBD1 (5 bases). Germline-derived CDR1 and CDR2 are MGHRA and YSYEKL. Trimming cost V 3 bases and J 4 bases, with 10 bases left between them. The CDR3 has 14 residues. DNA for the CDR3: TGCGCCAGCAGCCAGTGGGACGTAAATCAGCCCCAGCATTTT. It specifies CASSQWDVNQPQHF.

This rearrangement joins TRBV7-6 to TRBJ2-3; 9 bases align to TRBD2. The CDR3 extends over 14 amino acids. With 5 bases clipped from V and 5 bases from J, the junction kept 5 bases outside the gene matches. CDR1 is SGHVS and CDR2 is FNYEAQ in the germline V gene. CDR3 protein: CASSKSGGRDTQYF. The CDR3 DNA is TGTGCCAGCAGCAAAAGCGGGGGGCGAGATACGCAGTATTTT.

The V call is TRBV10-3, the J call TRBJ2-7; D gene unclear. The CDR3 runs 13 residues. CDR1 and CDR2 from the germline V gene are ENHRY and SYGVKD. V shed 0 bases and J shed 5 bases, with 8 bases lying between them. The CDR3 sequence is CAISESRSDEQYF. The CDR3 DNA reads TGTGCCATCAGTGAGTCGCGATCCGACGAGCAGTACTTC.

This clonotype came up many times. This chain links TRBV7-8 with TRBJ2-7, with 9 positions matching TRBD1. CDR1 is SGHVS, CDR2 FQNEAQ, per germline. Germline trimming cut 4 bases from V and 0 bases from J; bases unmatched to any gene: 13. The CDR3 has 18 amino acids. CDR3 sequence (DNA): TGTGCCAGCAGCTCGAACCGGGACAGGGTGAGCCACTCCTACGAGCAGTACTTC. Protein sequence: CASSSNRDRVSHSYEQYF.

The chain is built from TRBV6-2 or TRBV6-3 and TRBJ2-1; D unclear. V lost 5 bases to trimming and J lost 8 bases, with 7 bases between them. CDR1 MNHEY and CDR2 SVGEGT come from the germline V gene. This CDR3 spans 11 amino acids. CDR3 nucleotides: TGTGCCAGCAGTAACGGTCATGAGCAGTTCTTC. It specifies CASSNGHEQFF.

The rearrangement joins TRBV4-1 to TRBJ1-3; D unresolved. Germline V gives CDR1 MGHRA, CDR2 YSYEKL. The V gene lost 3 bases and the J gene lost 2 bases, with 11 bases spanning the gap. This CDR3 is 15 amino acids long. The CDR3 DNA reads as TGCGCCAGCAGCCACCCCAGTGCGGCTGGAAACACCATATATTTT. This translates into CASSHPSAAGNTIYF.

On this clonotype itself: Being one base from a much bigger clone, this may be a read error. The chain has TRBV7-2 and TRBJ2-2; D may be TRBD2 (5 bases). Germline CDR1 reads SGHTA; CDR2 reads FQGNSA. V was pared by 7 bases and J by 7 bases, with 22 bases between. This CDR3 has 16 residues. DNA of the CDR3: TGTGCCAGCAACCAAAAACCCGACGGAGGTGGCGGGGAGCTGTTTTTT. Encoded protein: CASNQKPDGGGGELFF.

This clonotype is a singleton in its sample. The chain recombines TRBV7-6 with TRBJ2-1; no reliable D call. Looked up from germline, CDR1 is SGHVS and CDR2 is FNYEAQ. This CDR3 contains 10 residues. Trimming took 4 bases from V and 7 from J, leaving 2 bases between them. CDR3 coding DNA: TGTGCCAGCAGCTCGAATGAGCAGTTCTTC. This gives the protein CASSSNEQFF.

Relative to its sample, this clonotype is medium-sized (0.01 to 0.1%). The rearrangement joins TRBV6-6 to TRBJ1-5, with D perhaps TRBD1 (5 bases). Per the germline V gene, CDR1 is MNHNY and CDR2 is SVGAGI (reference sequence). Trimming took 4 bases from V and 4 from J, leaving 11 bases between them. The CDR3 length is 14 residues. The CDR3 is CASSSAGPNQPQHF. The DNA of the CDR3 is TGTGCCAGCAGTTCGGCGGGACCAAATCAGCCCCAGCATTTT.

The chain combines TRBV5-4 with TRBJ2-6, with D perhaps matching TRBD2 (5 bases). CDR3 size: 15 residues. Germline V gene lookup returns CDR1 SGHNT and CDR2 YYREEE (reference sequence). The ends were cut back, 1 base at V and 1 base at J, with 6 bases in the middle. The CDR3 loop reads CASSLSGSGANVLTF. For the CDR3, the DNA is TGTGCCAGCAGCTTGTCGGGGTCTGGGGCCAACGTCCTGACTTTC.

V gene TRBV7-2 combines with J gene TRBJ2-3; D not resolved. Germline CDR1 reads SGHTA; CDR2 reads FQGNSA. V shed 5 bases and J shed 5 bases, with 11 bases lying between them. The CDR3 is 13 amino acids. The CDR3 loop is CASSPKDGDTQYF. CDR3 DNA: TGTGCCAGCAGCCCAAAAGATGGAGATACGCAGTATTTT.

The rearrangement links TRBV5-4 to TRBJ2-1; TRBD2 aligns across 11 bases. The germline V gene encodes CDR1 SGHNT and CDR2 YYREEE (reference sequence). CDR3 length: 21 residues. J lost 9 bases, V lost 3 bases, and 26 bases had no gene match. The CDR3: CASSYGWASGGTYSNPGEQFF. As DNA, the CDR3 is TGTGCCAGCAGCTATGGGTGGGCTAGCGGGGGGACTTATAGCAATCCCGGTGAGCAGTTCTTC.

In this sample, this clonotype turned up many times. The chain combines TRBV7-2 with TRBJ2-1; D perhaps matches TRBD2 (5 bases). Germline V gives CDR1 SGHTA, CDR2 FQGNSA. This CDR3 spans 13 amino acids. The ends were cut back, 4 bases at V and 5 bases at J, with 9 bases in the middle. The CDR3 here is CASSSRRDNEQFF. In nucleotides, the CDR3 is TGTGCCAGCAGCTCGAGGCGGGACAATGAGCAGTTCTTC. Drawing the rest from reference TRBV7-2 and TRBJ2-1, the complete variable domain is GAGVSQSPSNKVTEKGKDVELRCDPISGHTALYWYRQSLGQGLEFLIYFQGNSAPDKSGLPSDRFSAERTGGSVSTLTIQRTQQEDSAVYLCASSSRRDNEQFFGPGTRLTVL.

The chain is built from TRBV2 and TRBJ2-1; D is perhaps TRBD2 (5 bases). The CDR3 runs to 17 residues. V was shortened by 1 base and J by 6 bases, with 19 bases between the two germline ends. CDR1 and CDR2 from the germline V gene are SNHLY and FYNNEI. For the CDR3, the DNA is TGTGCCAGCAGTGAAGAAGGACTCCCCGTCGAGTCCAATGAGCAGTTCTTC. It specifies CASSEEGLPVESNEQFF.

The chain links TRBV12-5 to TRBJ2-1; perhaps TRBD2 as D (5 bases). The CDR3 has 12 amino acids. V lost 5 bases and J lost 8, with 10 bases in between. The germline V gene encodes CDR1 LGHNT and CDR2 FRNRAP. As DNA, the CDR3 is TGTGCTAGTGGTCGGGGTGGCTATGAGCAGTTCTTC. It translates to CASGRGGYEQFF. The entire variable domain, with the rest obtained from reference TRBV12-5 and TRBJ2-1, is as follows: DARVTQTPRHKVTEMGQEVTMRCQPILGHNTVFWYRQTMMQGLELLAYFRNRAPLDDSGMPKDRFSAEMPDATLATLKIQPSEPRDSAVYFCASGRGGYEQFFGPGTRLTVL.

This chain links TRBV14 with TRBJ2-7; TRBD2 matches 8 bases. The CDR3 spans 18 residues. The germline gives CDR1 SGHDN, CDR2 FVKESK. V shed 4 bases, J shed 0 bases, and the junction held 14 bases outside the gene matches. The CDR3, as DNA: TGTGCCAGCAGCCCCACCCTCCGGGGGGGTCCCAGCTCCTACGAGCAGTACTTC. Its translation: CASSPTLRGGPSSYEQYF.

The chain links TRBV20-1 to TRBJ1-5, with D maybe TRBD1 (6 bases). The CDR3 consists of 14 residues. V lost 1 base and J lost 3, with 10 bases in between. The V gene's germline CDR1 is DFQATT and CDR2 SNEGSKA (reference sequence). The CDR3 loop is CSARVTGTNQPQHF. The CDR3 region has the DNA TGCAGTGCTAGAGTTACAGGGACCAATCAGCCCCAGCATTTT.

This clonotype has ten or more counts. The chain has TRBV7-9 and TRBJ2-1; 13 bases align to TRBD2. With 5 bases clipped from V and 8 bases from J, the junction kept 18 bases outside the gene matches. CDR3 size: 19 residues. CDR1 is SEHNR and CDR2 is FQNEAQ in the germline V gene (reference sequence). The CDR3 region has the DNA TGTGCCAGCAGCCCTCGGACTAGCGGGAGTACATCCCTGCTGTATGAGCAGTTCTTC. As protein: CASSPRTSGSTSLLYEQFF.

The chain combines TRBV12-3 or TRBV12-4 with TRBJ1-5; the D is unclear. V lost 1 base, J lost 7 bases, and 11 bases lay in between. The CDR3 length is 14 residues. The CDR3 sequence is CASSLVAGAQPQHF. CDR3 nucleotides: TGTGCCAGCAGTTTAGTTGCGGGAGCCCAGCCCCAGCATTTT.

V and J are TRBV19 and TRBJ2-1; a weak D match, TRBD2 (6 bases). From germline, CDR1 is LNHDA and CDR2 SQIVND (reference sequence). CDR3 length equals 13 residues. Between the trimmed V and J ends, which lost 8 bases and 10 bases, there was a span of 18 bases. The chain's CDR3 is CASSGTDTREQFF. The DNA of the CDR3 is TGTGCCAGTTCCGGGACTGACACGCGGGAGCAGTTCTTC.

This clonotype was recorded a few times. V and J are TRBV12-3 or TRBV12-4 and TRBJ2-1, with 10 bases matching TRBD1. The CDR3 sequence is 15 residues long. J lost 9 bases, V lost 1 base, and 6 bases had no gene match. The DNA for the CDR3 is TGTGCCAGCAGTTTAGTGGACAGGGGGTCTTCTGAGCAGTTCTTC. Protein: CASSLVDRGSSEQFF.

This clonotype is categorized as medium-sized (0.01 to 0.1%). The gene calls are TRBV6-1 and TRBJ1-6; 10 nucleotides agree with TRBD1. CDR1 and CDR2 (germline): MNHNS, SASEGT. The CDR3 contains 15 residues. With 6 bases clipped from V and 9 bases from J, the junction kept 8 bases outside the gene matches. DNA for the CDR3: TGTGCCAGCAGGGGTTTGACAGGGGGCAGTTCACCCCTCCACTTT. Translation: CASRGLTGGSSPLHF.

Only a few counts were recorded for this clonotype. V usage is TRBV7-9 and J usage is TRBJ2-7, with D perhaps being TRBD1 or TRBD2 (6 bases each). V was cut by 5 bases and J by 4 bases, with 15 bases left in between. In germline, CDR1 is SEHNR, CDR2 FQNEAQ (reference sequence). CDR3 length: 14 residues. CDR3 region: CASSLDSGSYEQYF. In DNA form, the CDR3 reads TGTGCCAGCAGCCTGGACAGCGGGTCATACGAGCAGTACTTC.

This clonotype was seen a handful of times. The chain links TRBV20-1 to TRBJ2-1, with 7 bases aligning to TRBD2. CDR3 length equals 12 residues. CDR1 and CDR2 from the germline V gene are DFQATT and SNEGSKA (reference sequence). V shed 3 bases and J 7 bases; nucleotides not matched to a gene: 3. The CDR3 region has the DNA TGCAGTGCTAGCGGGGGGTGGAATGAGCAGTTCTTC. It translates to CSASGGWNEQFF.

The rearrangement joins TRBV12-3 or TRBV12-4 to TRBJ1-2; 9 bases align to TRBD1. The CDR3 sequence is 13 residues long. Unmatched junction bases numbered 4, after V lost 5 bases and J lost 6 bases. The chain's CDR3 is CASSIGTGNGYTF. The CDR3 bases are TGTGCCAGCAGTATTGGGACAGGGAATGGCTACACCTTC.